These 20 T cell receptor beta chains share one sample of origin, sequenced in a study of shared clonotypes between healthy human individuals. Profiling relied on immunoSEQ multiplex PCR, and the TCRdb table lists in-frame clones only, not all of them. The table has under 650,000 clones, about 95% seen once; the top ten hold under 0.06%. What was sequenced was naive CD4+ T cells sorted from blood. Subset specified: CD45RA+ positively selected. These receptor sequences come from a woman aged 25 to 39 in good health.

This clone has just one count. The J gene is TRBJ2-2, the V gene TRBV6-5; a weak D match, TRBD2 (5 bases). This CDR3 comprises 15 residues. Trimming cost V 8 bases and J 6 bases, with 19 bases left between them. Germline V gene lookup returns CDR1 MNHEY and CDR2 SVGAGI. The CDR3 reads CASYGEGRGAGELFF. For the CDR3, the DNA is TGTGCCAGCTACGGGGAAGGGCGAGGCGCCGGGGAGCTGTTTTTT.

This sequence joins TRBV20-1 and TRBJ2-2, with D unclear. V lost 6 bases to trimming and J lost 5 bases, with 7 bases between them. Germline CDR1 reads DFQATT; CDR2 reads SNEGSKA (reference sequence). The CDR3 length is 11 residues. The CDR3 spells CSAGGTGELFF. CDR3 coding DNA: TGCAGTGCCGGTGGGACCGGGGAGCTGTTTTTT.

The chain employs TRBV10-1 and TRBJ2-7; 9 bases are a match to TRBD1. The ends lost 2 bases at V and 2 bases at J; junction bases unmatched: 4. The CDR3 is 15 residues long. CDR1 and CDR2 (germline): WNHNN, SYGVQD (reference sequence). The CDR3 coding sequence is TGCGCCAGCAGTGAGACGGGACAGGGAACCTACGAGCAGTACTTC. This translates into CASSETGQGTYEQYF.

V and J are TRBV4-1 and TRBJ1-3; no clear D. This CDR3 has 16 residues. The V gene's germline CDR1 is MGHRA and CDR2 YSYEKL. Deletions cut 1 base from V and 0 bases from J, with 10 bases between. CDR3 amino acids: CASSQVRAFSGNTIYF. The CDR3 DNA is TGCGCCAGCAGCCAAGTAAGGGCCTTCTCTGGAAACACCATATATTTT.

J is TRBJ2-3 and V is TRBV19, with a tentative D call TRBD2 (5 bases). Germline V gives CDR1 LNHDA, CDR2 SQIVND (reference sequence). The CDR3 runs to 15 residues. Trimming removed 3 bases from V and 4 bases from J, with 14 bases in between. The CDR3 protein is CASSMVSVRPDTQYF. Written as DNA, the CDR3 is TGTGCCAGTAGTATGGTTAGCGTGAGACCAGATACGCAGTATTTT.

The J gene is TRBJ1-5, the V gene TRBV28, with 11 bases matching TRBD1. Losses at the gene ends were 7 bases for V and 4 bases for J; bases not matched to a gene: 12. CDR1 MDHEN and CDR2 SYDVKM come from the germline V gene. The CDR3 spans 17 residues. The CDR3, as DNA: TGTGCCAGCACCCTAAACGCCGGGACAGGGGGTAATCAGCCCCAGCATTTT. Amino acids: CASTLNAGTGGNQPQHF.

V and J are TRBV14 and TRBJ1-2; 10 nucleotides line up with TRBD1. The CDR3 contains 15 residues. V was pared by 3 bases and J by 5 bases, with 6 bases of the junction left unmatched. The germline V gene has CDR1 SGHDN and CDR2 FVKESK. Here the CDR3 DNA reads TGTGCCAGCAGCCAGCACCGGGACAGGGGTTATGGCTACACCTTC. Translated, it gives CASSQHRDRGYGYTF.

In its sample, this clone was seen a few times. The J gene is TRBJ2-7, the V gene TRBV5-1; D might be TRBD1 or TRBD2, each matching 5 bases. Trimming took 4 bases from V and 7 from J, leaving 15 bases between them. Germline V lookup: CDR1 SGHRS, CDR2 YFSETQ. The CDR3 is made up of 13 amino acids. The DNA of the CDR3 is TGCGCCAGCAGCGCCTCGGGGACGCAGGAGCAGTACTTC. It yields the protein CASSASGTQEQYF.

The gene calls are TRBV7-2 and TRBJ2-2; 8 bases align to TRBD2. CDR1 and CDR2 (germline): SGHTA, FQGNSA. V was clipped by 5 bases and J by 3 bases; unmatched bases: 5. This CDR3 comprises 15 residues. CDR3 protein: CASSHGLAHTGELFF. In nucleotides, the CDR3 is TGTGCCAGCAGCCATGGACTAGCTCACACCGGGGAGCTGTTTTTT.

The rearrangement links TRBV6-4 to TRBJ2-2; 11 bases agree with TRBD2. J lost 0 bases, V lost 7 bases, and 4 bases had no gene match. CDR3 size: 16 residues. Looked up from germline, CDR1 is MRHNA and CDR2 is SNTAGT. The CDR3 is CASKTTSGANTGELFF. The CDR3 DNA is TGTGCCAGCAAAACGACTAGCGGGGCGAACACCGGGGAGCTGTTTTTT.

This sequence joins TRBV7-9 and TRBJ1-5, with TRBD1 as a possible D gene (5 bases). Trimming shortened V by 6 bases and J by 6 bases, and 15 bases separated the two germline ends. Germline V lookup: CDR1 SEHNR, CDR2 FQNEAQ (reference sequence). This CDR3 spans 14 amino acids. The CDR3 spells CASSLTGGPQPQHF. The CDR3 DNA reads TGTGCCAGCAGTCTAACAGGCGGACCTCAGCCCCAGCATTTT.

The chain is built from TRBV6-5 and TRBJ1-4; no clear D. From germline, CDR1 is MNHEY and CDR2 SVGAGI. Deletions cut 0 bases from V and 7 bases from J, with 9 bases between. The CDR3 has 14 residues. The CDR3: CASSYSSRREKLFF. The CDR3 nucleotides are TGTGCCAGCAGTTACTCCAGTAGACGTGAAAAACTGTTTTTT.

The chain is built from TRBV5-6 and TRBJ1-4; D gene uncertain. The CDR3 covers 13 residues. V was pared by 2 bases and J by 3 bases, with 5 bases between. Germline loops: CDR1 SGHDT, CDR2 YYEEEE. The CDR3 DNA is TGTGCCAGCAGCTTTTGGGCTAATGAAAAACTGTTTTTT. It translates to CASSFWANEKLFF.

This chain links TRBV7-9 with TRBJ1-1; TRBD1 agrees at 9 bases. The CDR3 has 15 amino acids. Germline trimming cut 5 bases from V and 5 bases from J; bases unmatched to any gene: 9. Per germline, CDR1 SEHNR and CDR2 FQNEAQ (reference sequence). DNA for the CDR3: TGTGCCAGCAGCGACCCGACAGGGGGAGAGACTGAAGCTTTCTTT. Its translation: CASSDPTGGETEAFF.

This rearrangement joins TRBV28 to TRBJ1-3; D unclear. This CDR3 spans 14 amino acids. The V gene's germline CDR1 is MDHEN and CDR2 SYDVKM. V was trimmed by 7 bases and J by 0 bases, leaving 10 bases between them. Here the CDR3 reads CASTSPVSGNTIYF. The CDR3 nucleotides read TGTGCCAGCACCTCCCCGGTCTCTGGAAACACCATATATTTT.

The chain combines TRBV6-6 with TRBJ2-7; no clear D gene. This CDR3 has 13 amino acids. Per germline, CDR1 MNHNY and CDR2 SVGAGI (reference sequence). Trimming cost V 2 bases and J 2 bases, with 7 bases left between them. The CDR3 coding sequence is TGTGCCAGCAGTTACGGGGTGACCTACGAGCAGTACTTC. The encoded protein is CASSYGVTYEQYF.

This clone was counted a single time. This chain links TRBV19 with TRBJ2-7; 11 bases line up with TRBD2. Germline V gives CDR1 LNHDA, CDR2 SQIVND (reference sequence). V lost 4 bases and J lost 3; bases outside the gene matches: 8. CDR3 length: 16 residues. CDR3 nucleotides: TGTGCCAGTAGTACAGGTAGCGGGAGGGCCGTCTACGAGCAGTACTTC. Encoded protein: CASSTGSGRAVYEQYF.

The chain uses TRBV28 and TRBJ2-4, with 8 bases that match TRBD1. The V segment lost 5 bases and the J segment 4 bases; nucleotides outside the gene matches: 10. The CDR3 is made up of 16 amino acids. Germline CDR1 MDHEN, CDR2 SYDVKM. The CDR3 bases are TGTGCCAGCAGTACGCCCGGGACAGGACCTAAAAACATTCAGTACTTC. Encoded protein: CASSTPGTGPKNIQYF.

DNA for the CDR3: TGCGCCAGCAGCTTGGCCTTAACTACTAGCGGCTACTACAATGAGCAGTTCTTC. This encodes CASSLALTTSGYYNEQFF. The chain combines TRBV5-1 with TRBJ2-1; TRBD2 matches at 8 bases. The CDR3 runs 18 residues. After removal of 0 bases from V and 3 bases from J, the junction contained 11 bases not matched to a gene. Germline V gene data show CDR1 as SGHRS and CDR2 as YFSETQ.

This sequence joins TRBV6-6 and TRBJ2-5; TRBD2 might be the D (5 bases). The germline V gene has CDR1 MNHNY and CDR2 SVGAGI (reference sequence). The CDR3 is 12 residues long. Deletions cut 8 bases from V and 4 bases from J, with 11 bases between. This chain's CDR3 is CASGEQRETQYF. The CDR3 DNA reads TGTGCCAGCGGGGAGCAGAGAGAGACCCAGTACTTC.